This entry describes one T cell receptor beta chain. What it binds is unknown. The source of the sample is a study of CD8+CD57+ T cells in acquired aplastic anemia. About the study: Recorded DNA amounts for sorted CD4+ and CD8+ cells had an average of 3.2 ug. Study-level results: Patients and controls shared some 29 CD8+ CDR3 sequences, which appeared highly expressed in patients and within their immunodominant clones. The CD8+ Simpson's diversity of patients and controls was not significantly different.

Germline V gene sequence: CDR1 SNHLY, CDR2 FYNNEI. The CDR3 spans 15 residues. The germline V and J ends were trimmed by 10 bases and 10 bases, with 23 bases remaining between them. The TCR beta profiling, which covered VDJ combination and CDR3 sequence, was carried out using genomic DNA as the template. One entry per CDR3 protein results from TCRdb running MiXCR on the reads. Here the sample spans some 410,000 distinct CDR3 sequences, under 80% being singletons. The sequence derives from a human donor in good health, serving as a control. Sequenced input: sorted CD4+, CD8+, or CD8+CD57+ T cells (not recorded which) from PBMCs. The V and J genes are TRBV2 and TRBJ1-6, with D possibly being TRBD1 (6 bases). Written as DNA, the CDR3 is TGTGCCACCAGCCGTGGAGTACGGGGGCGATCACCCCTCCACTTT. Translation gives CATSRGVRGRSPLHF. The variable domain in full, with the rest retrieved from reference TRBV2 and TRBJ1-6, is EPEVTQTPSHQVTQMGQEVILRCVPISNHLYFYWYRQILGQKVEFLVSFYNNEISEKSEIFDDQFSVERPDGSNFTLKIRSTKLEDSAMYFCATSRGVRGRSPLHFGNGTRLTVT.